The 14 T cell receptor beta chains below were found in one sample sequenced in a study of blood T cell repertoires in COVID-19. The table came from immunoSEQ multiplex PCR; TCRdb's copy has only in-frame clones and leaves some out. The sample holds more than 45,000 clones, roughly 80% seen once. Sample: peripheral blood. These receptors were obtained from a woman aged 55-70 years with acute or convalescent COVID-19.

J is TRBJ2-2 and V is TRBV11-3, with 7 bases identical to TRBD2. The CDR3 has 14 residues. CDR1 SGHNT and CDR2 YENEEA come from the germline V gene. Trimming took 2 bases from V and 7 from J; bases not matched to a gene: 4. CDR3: CASSLRGVNGELFF. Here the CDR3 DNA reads TGTGCCAGCAGCTTACGGGGGGTAAACGGGGAGCTGTTTTTT.

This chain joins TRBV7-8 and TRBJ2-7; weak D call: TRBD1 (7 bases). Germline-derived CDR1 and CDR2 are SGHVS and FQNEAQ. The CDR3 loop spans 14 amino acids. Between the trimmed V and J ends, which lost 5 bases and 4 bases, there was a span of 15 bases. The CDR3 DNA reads TGTGCCAGCAGCCCCATCGCAGGGGGGTACGAGCAGTACTTC. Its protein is CASSPIAGGYEQYF.

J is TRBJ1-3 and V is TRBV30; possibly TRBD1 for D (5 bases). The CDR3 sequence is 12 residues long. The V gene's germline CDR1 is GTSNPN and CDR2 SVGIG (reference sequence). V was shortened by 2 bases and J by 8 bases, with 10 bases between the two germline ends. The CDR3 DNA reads TGTGCCTGGAGTCCCGGGGGGGACACCATATATTTT. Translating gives CAWSPGGDTIYF.

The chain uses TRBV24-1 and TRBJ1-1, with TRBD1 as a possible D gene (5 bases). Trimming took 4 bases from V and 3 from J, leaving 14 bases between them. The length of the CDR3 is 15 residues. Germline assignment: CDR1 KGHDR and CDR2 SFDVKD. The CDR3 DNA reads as TGTGCCACCAGTGACTCGACAGCGACGCACACTGAAGCTTTCTTT. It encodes CATSDSTATHTEAFF.

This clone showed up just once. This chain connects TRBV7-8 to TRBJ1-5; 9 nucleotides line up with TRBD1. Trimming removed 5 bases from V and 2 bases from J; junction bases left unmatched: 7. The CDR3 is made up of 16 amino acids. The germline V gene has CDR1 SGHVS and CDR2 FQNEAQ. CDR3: CASSLNRGQGNQPQHF. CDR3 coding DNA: TGTGCCAGCAGCCTAAACAGGGGGCAAGGCAATCAGCCCCAGCATTTT.

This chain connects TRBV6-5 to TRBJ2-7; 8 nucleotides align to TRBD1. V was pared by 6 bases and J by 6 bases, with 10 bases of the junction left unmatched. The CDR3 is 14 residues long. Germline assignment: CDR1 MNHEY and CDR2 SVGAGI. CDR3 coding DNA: TGTGCCAGCAGATCAGGGGGCGCGGTCCTCGAGCAGTACTTC. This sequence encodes CASRSGGAVLEQYF.

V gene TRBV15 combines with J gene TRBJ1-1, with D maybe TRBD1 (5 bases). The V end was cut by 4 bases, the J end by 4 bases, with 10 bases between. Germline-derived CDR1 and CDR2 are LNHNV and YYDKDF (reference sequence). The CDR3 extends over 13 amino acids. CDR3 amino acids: CATSTAQGTEAFF. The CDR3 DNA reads TGTGCCACCAGCACTGCCCAGGGCACTGAAGCTTTCTTT.

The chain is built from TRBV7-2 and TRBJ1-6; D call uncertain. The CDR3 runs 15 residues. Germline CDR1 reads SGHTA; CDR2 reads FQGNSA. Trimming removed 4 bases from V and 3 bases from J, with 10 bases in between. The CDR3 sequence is CASSSKTIYNSPLHF. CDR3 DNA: TGTGCCAGCAGCTCCAAGACTATCTATAATTCACCCCTCCACTTT.

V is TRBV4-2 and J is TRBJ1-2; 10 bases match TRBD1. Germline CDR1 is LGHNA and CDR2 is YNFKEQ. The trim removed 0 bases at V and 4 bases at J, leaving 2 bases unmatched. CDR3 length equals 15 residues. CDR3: CASSQETGGIYGYTF. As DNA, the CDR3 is TGTGCCAGCAGCCAAGAGACAGGGGGCATCTATGGCTACACCTTC.

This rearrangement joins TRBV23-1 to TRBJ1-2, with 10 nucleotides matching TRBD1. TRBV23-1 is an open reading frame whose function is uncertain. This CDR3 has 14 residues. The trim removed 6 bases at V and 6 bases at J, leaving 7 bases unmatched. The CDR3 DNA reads TGCGCCAGCAGAGAAGGACAGGGGGAGGATGGCTACACCTTC. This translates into CASREGQGEDGYTF.

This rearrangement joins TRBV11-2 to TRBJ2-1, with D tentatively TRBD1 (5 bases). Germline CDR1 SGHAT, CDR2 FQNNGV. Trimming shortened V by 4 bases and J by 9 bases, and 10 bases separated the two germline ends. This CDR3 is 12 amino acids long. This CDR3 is CASSSQGGEQFF. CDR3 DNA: TGTGCCAGCAGCTCCCAGGGTGGTGAGCAGTTCTTC.

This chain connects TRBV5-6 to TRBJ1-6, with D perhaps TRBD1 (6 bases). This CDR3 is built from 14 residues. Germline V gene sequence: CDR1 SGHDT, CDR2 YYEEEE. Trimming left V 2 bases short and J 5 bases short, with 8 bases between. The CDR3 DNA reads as TGTGCCAGCAGCTTTACAGGGAATAATTCACCCCTCCACTTT. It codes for CASSFTGNNSPLHF.

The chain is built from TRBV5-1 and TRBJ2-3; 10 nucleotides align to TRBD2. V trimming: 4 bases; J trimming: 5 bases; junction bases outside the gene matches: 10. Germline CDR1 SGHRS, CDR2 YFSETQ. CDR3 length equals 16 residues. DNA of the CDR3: TGCGCCAGCAGCATTCAGCGGGGGGGCAGTCGAGATACGCAGTATTTT. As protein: CASSIQRGGSRDTQYF.

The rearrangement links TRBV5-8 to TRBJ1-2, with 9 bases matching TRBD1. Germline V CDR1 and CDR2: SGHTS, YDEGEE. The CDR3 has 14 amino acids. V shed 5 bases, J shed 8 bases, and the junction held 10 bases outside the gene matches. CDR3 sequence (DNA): TGTGCCAGCAGGCCGGTCGGGACAGGGCTAGGCTACACCTTC. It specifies CASRPVGTGLGYTF.